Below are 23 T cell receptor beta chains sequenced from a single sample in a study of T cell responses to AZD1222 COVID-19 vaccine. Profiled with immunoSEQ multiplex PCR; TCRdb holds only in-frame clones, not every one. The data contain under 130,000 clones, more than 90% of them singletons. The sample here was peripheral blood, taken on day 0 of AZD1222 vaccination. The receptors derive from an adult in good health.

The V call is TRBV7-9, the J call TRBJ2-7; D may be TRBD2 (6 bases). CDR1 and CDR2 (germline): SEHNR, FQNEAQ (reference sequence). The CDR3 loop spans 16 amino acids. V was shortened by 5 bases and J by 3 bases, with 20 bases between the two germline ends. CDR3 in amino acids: CASSPLTLSGLYEQYF. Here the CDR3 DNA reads TGTGCCAGCAGCCCGCTCACACTTAGCGGTCTCTACGAGCAGTACTTC.

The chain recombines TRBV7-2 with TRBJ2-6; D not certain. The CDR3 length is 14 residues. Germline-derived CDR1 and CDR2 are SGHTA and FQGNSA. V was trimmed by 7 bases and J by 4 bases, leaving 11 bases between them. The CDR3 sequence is CASNLMAGANVLTF. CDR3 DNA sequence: TGTGCCAGCAACCTTATGGCCGGGGCCAACGTCCTGACTTTC.

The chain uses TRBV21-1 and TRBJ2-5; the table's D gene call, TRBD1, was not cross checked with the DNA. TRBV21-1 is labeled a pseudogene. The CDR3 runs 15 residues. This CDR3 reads CASSKVRGRVETQYF. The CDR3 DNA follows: TGTGCCAGCAGCAAAGTTAGGGGGCGCGTAGAGACCCAGTACTTC.

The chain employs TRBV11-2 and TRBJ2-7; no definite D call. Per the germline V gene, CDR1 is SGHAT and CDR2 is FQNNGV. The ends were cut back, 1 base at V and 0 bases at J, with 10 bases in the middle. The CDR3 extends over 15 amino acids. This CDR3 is CASSLGPLSSYEQYF. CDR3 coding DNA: TGTGCCAGCAGCTTAGGACCCCTTAGCTCCTACGAGCAGTACTTC.

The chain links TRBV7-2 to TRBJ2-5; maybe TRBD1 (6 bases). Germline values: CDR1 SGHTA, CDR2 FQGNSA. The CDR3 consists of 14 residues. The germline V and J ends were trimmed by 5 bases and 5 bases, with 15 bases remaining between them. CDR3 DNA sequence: TGTGCCAGCAGCCCGGACAGAACATCGGAGACCCAGTACTTC. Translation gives CASSPDRTSETQYF.

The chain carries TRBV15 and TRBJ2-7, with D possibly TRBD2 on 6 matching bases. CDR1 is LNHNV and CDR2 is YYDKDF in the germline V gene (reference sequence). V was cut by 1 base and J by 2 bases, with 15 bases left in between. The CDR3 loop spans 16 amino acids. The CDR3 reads CATSRATGTATYEQYF. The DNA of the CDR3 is TGTGCCACCAGCAGAGCGACCGGGACTGCAACCTACGAGCAGTACTTC. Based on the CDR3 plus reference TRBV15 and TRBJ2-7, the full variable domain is DAMVIQNPRYQVTQFGKPVTLSCSQTLNHNVMYWYQQKSSQAPKLLFHYYDKDFNNEADTPDNFQSRRPNTSFCFLDIRSPGLGDTAMYLCATSRATGTATYEQYFGPGTRLTVT.

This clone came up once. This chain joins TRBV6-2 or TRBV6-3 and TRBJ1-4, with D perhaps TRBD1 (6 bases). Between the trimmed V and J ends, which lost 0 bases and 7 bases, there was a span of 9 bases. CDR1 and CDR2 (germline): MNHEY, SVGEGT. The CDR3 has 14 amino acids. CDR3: CASSYSTGGEKLFF. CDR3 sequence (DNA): TGTGCCAGCAGTTACTCGACAGGCGGTGAAAAACTGTTTTTT.

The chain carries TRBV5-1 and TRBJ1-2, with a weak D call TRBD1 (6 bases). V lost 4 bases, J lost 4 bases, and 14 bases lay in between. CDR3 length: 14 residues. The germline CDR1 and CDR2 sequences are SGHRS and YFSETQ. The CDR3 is CASSQTGTFYGYTF. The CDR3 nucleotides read TGCGCCAGCAGCCAAACCGGGACATTCTATGGCTACACCTTC. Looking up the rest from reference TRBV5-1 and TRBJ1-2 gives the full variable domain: KAGVTQTPRYLIKTRGQQVTLSCSPISGHRSVSWYQQTPGQGLQFLFEYFSETQRNKGNFPGRFSGRQFSNSRSEMNVSTLELGDSALYLCASSQTGTFYGYTFGSGTRLTVV.

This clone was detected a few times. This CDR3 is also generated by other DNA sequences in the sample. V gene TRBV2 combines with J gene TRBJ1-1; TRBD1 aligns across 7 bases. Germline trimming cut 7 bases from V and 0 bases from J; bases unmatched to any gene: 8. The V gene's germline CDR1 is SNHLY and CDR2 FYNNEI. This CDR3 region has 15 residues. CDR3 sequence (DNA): TGTGCCAGCACGAGACAGGGATCCATGAACACTGAAGCTTTCTTT. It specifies CASTRQGSMNTEAFF.

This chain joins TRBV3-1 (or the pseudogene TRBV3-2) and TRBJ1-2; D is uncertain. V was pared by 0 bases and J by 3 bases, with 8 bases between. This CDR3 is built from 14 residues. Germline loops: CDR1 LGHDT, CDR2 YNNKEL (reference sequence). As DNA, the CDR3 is TGTGCCAGCAGCCAAGACCTAAACCACTATGGCTACACCTTC. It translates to CASSQDLNHYGYTF.

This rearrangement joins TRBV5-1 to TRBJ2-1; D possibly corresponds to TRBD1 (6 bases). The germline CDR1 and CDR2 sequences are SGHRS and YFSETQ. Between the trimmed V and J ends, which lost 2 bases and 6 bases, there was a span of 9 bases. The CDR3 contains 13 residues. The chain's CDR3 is CASSFVQGNEQFF. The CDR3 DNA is TGCGCCAGCAGCTTCGTACAGGGCAATGAGCAGTTCTTC.

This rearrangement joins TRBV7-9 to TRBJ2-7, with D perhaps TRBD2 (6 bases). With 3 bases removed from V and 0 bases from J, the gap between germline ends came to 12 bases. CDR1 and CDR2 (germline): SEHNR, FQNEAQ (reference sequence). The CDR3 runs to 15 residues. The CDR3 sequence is CASSFQGGPSYEQYF. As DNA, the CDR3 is TGTGCCAGCAGCTTCCAGGGAGGTCCCTCCTACGAGCAGTACTTC.

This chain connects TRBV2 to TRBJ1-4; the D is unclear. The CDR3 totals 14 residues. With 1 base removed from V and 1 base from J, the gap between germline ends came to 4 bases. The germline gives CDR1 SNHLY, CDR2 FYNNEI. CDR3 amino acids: CASSEDRTNEKLFF. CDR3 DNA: TGTGCCAGCAGTGAAGATAGAACTAATGAAAAACTGTTTTTT.

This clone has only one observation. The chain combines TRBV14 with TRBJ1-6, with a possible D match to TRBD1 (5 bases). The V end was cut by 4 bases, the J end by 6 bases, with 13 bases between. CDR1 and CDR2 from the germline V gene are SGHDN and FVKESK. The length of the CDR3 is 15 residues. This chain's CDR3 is CASSPRGAANSPLHF. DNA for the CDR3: TGTGCCAGCAGCCCCCGAGGGGCAGCTAATTCACCCCTCCACTTT. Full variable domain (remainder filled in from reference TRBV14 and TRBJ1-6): EAGVTQFPSHSVIEKGQTVTLRCDPISGHDNLYWYRRVMGKEIKFLLHFVKESKQDESGMPNNRFLAERTGGTYSTLKVQPAELEDSGVYFCASSPRGAANSPLHFGNGTRLTVT.

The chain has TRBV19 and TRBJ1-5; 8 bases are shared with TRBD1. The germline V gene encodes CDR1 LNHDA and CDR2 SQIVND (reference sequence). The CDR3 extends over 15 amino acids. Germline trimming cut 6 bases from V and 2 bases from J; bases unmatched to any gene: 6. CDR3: CASRTGAAGNQPQHF. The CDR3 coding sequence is TGTGCCAGTAGGACAGGGGCCGCAGGCAATCAGCCCCAGCATTTT.

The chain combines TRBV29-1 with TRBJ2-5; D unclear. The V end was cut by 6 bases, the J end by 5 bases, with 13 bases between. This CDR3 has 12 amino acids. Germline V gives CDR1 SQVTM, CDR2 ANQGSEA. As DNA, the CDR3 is TGCAGCGTAGCCGACGGGCAGGAGACCCAGTACTTC. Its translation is CSVADGQETQYF.

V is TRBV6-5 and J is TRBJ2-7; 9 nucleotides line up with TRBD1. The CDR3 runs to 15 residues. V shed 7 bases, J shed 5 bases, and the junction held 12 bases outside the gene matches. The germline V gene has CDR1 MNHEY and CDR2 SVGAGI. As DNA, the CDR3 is TGTGCCAGCAAGATTGGGGGACAGGGAAGTGACGAGCAGTACTTC. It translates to CASKIGGQGSDEQYF.

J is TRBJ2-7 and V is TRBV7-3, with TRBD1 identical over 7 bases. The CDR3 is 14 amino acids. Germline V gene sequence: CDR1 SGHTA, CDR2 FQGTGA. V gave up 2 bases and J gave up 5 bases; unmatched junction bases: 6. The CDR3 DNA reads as TGTGCCAGCAGCTTATTGACAGGGATCGACGAGCAGTACTTC. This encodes CASSLLTGIDEQYF.

The CDR3 here is CASSEVTITGELFF. The CDR3 DNA follows: TGTGCCAGCAGTGAAGTTACTATCACCGGGGAGCTGTTTTTT. The V call is TRBV2, the J call TRBJ2-2; D not resolved. The CDR3 loop spans 14 amino acids. Germline V gene data show CDR1 as SNHLY and CDR2 as FYNNEI. V lost 1 base, J lost 4 bases, and 7 bases lay in between.

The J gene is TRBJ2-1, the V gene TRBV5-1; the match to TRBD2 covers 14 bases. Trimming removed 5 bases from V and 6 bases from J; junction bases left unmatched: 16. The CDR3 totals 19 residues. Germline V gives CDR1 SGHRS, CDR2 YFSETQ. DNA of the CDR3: TGCGCCAGCAGTCGGAGGGGGACTAGCGGGGGCCCTACGGTCAATGAGCAGTTCTTC. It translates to CASSRRGTSGGPTVNEQFF. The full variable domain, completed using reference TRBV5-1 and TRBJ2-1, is KAGVTQTPRYLIKTRGQQVTLSCSPISGHRSVSWYQQTPGQGLQFLFEYFSETQRNKGNFPGRFSGRQFSNSRSEMNVSTLELGDSALYLCASSRRGTSGGPTVNEQFFGPGTRLTVL.

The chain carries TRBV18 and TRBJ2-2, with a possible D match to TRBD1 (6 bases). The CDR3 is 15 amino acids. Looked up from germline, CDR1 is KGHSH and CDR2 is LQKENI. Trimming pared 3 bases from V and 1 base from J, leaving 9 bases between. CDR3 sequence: CASSPRQVNTGELFF. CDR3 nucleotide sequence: TGTGCCAGCTCACCGAGACAGGTGAACACCGGGGAGCTGTTTTTT.

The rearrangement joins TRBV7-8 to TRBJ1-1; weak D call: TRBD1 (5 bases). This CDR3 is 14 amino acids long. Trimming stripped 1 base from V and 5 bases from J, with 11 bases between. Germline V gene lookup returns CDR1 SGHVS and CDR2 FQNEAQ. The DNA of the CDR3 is TGTGCCAGCAGCTTAGTTTGGGGGGGGACTGAAGCTTTCTTT. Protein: CASSLVWGGTEAFF.

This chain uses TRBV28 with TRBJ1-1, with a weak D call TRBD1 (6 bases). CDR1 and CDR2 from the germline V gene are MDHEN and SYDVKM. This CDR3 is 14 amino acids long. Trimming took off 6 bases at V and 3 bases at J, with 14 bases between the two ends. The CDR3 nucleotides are TGTGCCAGCAGGGTGACAGGATTGGACACTGAAGCTTTCTTT. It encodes CASRVTGLDTEAFF.